This T cell receptor beta chain originates from a study of radiation and T cells in renal cell carcinoma. Study as a whole: Nephrectomy followed 15 Gy stereotactic body radiation by 4 weeks.

Time point reported: baseline pretreatment blood. Treatment in this sample: 15 Gy SBRT to primary tumor, nephrectomy 4 weeks later. The tumor was a clear cell renal cell carcinoma. Per germline, CDR1 MNHNS and CDR2 SASEGT. V was trimmed by 4 bases and J by 6 bases, leaving 10 bases between them. The CDR3 loop spans 13 amino acids. Here immunoSEQ multiplex PCR was the method, and the copy in TCRdb shows in-frame clones only, minus some. The profile covers about 160,000 clones, with 88% appearing a single time and roughly 4.1% taken by the ten largest. Study-level results: No pretreatment tumor biopsies were available for baseline clonotypes. Top tumor clonotypes rose in blood 2 weeks post-radiation, then contracted.

This clone was counted a few times. As yet, its antigen is unknown. The receptor was derived from a woman aged 65 to 85 with renal cell carcinoma. The sequences come from blood, collected from a patient whose treatment included radiotherapy and nephrectomy. The rearrangement links TRBV6-1 to TRBJ1-5; D gene ambiguous. The CDR3 is CASSATEFQPQHF. The CDR3 DNA sequence: TGTGCCAGCAGTGCGACGGAGTTTCAGCCCCAGCATTTT.